This entry features one T cell receptor (beta chain) sequence. The assay was immunoSEQ multiplex PCR, and TCRdb's table has in-frame clones only and misses some. Of around 150,000 clones listed, approximately 87% are singletons. The sample originates from a study of blood T cell repertoires in COVID-19. This CDR3 region has 14 residues. Trimming at V came to 3 bases and at J to 8 bases, leaving 7 bases not matched to a gene. CDR1 and CDR2 from the germline V gene are MNHEY and SMNVEV (reference sequence). This rearrangement joins TRBV27 to TRBJ1-2; the match to TRBD1 covers 9 bases. The sample comprised peripheral blood. The origin of this receptor is a woman aged 40 to 49 with acute or convalescent COVID-19. In DNA form, the CDR3 reads TGTGCCAGCAGTTTCCGGACAGGGGCGTTCGGCTACACCTTC. As protein: CASSFRTGAFGYTF.